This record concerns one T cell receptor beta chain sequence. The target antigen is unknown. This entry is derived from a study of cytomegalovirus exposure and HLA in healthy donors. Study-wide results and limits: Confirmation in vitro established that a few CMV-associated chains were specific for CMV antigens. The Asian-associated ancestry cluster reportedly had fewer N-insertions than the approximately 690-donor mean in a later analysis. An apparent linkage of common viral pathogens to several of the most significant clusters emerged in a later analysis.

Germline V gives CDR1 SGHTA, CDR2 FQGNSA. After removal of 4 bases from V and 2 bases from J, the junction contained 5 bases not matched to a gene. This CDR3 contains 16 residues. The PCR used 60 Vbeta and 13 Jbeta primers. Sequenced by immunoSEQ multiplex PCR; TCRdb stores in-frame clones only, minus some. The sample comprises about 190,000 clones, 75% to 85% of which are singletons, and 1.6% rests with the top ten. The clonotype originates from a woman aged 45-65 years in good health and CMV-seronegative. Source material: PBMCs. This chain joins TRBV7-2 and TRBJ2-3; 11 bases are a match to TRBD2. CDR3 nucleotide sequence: TGTGCCAGCAGCTCCCTAGCGGGGGGTCACACAGATACGCAGTATTTT. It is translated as CASSSLAGGHTDTQYF.